These 30 T cell receptor beta chains originate from one sample sequenced in a study of shared clonotypes between healthy human individuals. Profiling relied on immunoSEQ multiplex PCR, and the TCRdb table lists in-frame clones only, not all of them. The sample consists of around 1.1 million clones, roughly 80% of them appearing once. Sequences were obtained from memory CD4+ T cells from PBMCs. Subset specified: CD45RA-negative fraction. These receptors came from a man aged 18 to 29 in good health. Some clones in this sample may be carry-over from other donors' samples.

This chain connects TRBV28 to TRBJ2-7; tentatively, D is TRBD2 (6 bases). CDR1 is MDHEN and CDR2 is SYDVKM in the germline V gene. This CDR3 has 14 residues. Trimming removed 2 bases at V and 7 bases at J, with 15 bases between. CDR3 sequence reads: CASSLMGLEGEQYF. The CDR3 region has the DNA TGTGCCAGCAGTTTAATGGGTCTGGAGGGGGAGCAGTACTTC. The variable domain in full, with the rest retrieved from reference TRBV28 and TRBJ2-7, is DVKVTQSSRYLVKRTGEKVFLECVQDMDHENMFWYRQDPGLGLRLIYFSYDVKMKEKGDIPEGYSVSREKKERFSLILESASTNQTSMYLCASSLMGLEGEQYFGPGTRLTVT.

V and J are TRBV7-9 and TRBJ1-2; D remains unclear. Deletions cut 0 bases from V and 7 bases from J, with 9 bases between. This CDR3 has 13 amino acids. Germline V gives CDR1 SEHNR, CDR2 FQNEAQ (reference sequence). The DNA for the CDR3 is TGTGCCAGCAGCTTAGCGGGTACTAGTGGCTACACCTTC. As protein: CASSLAGTSGYTF.

This clone was detected only a few times. This sequence joins TRBV6-1 and TRBJ1-5, with D uncertain. Trimming took 1 base from V and 10 from J, leaving 8 bases between them. This CDR3 comprises 12 residues. Germline V gives CDR1 MNHNS, CDR2 SASEGT. The CDR3 reads CASSEVGKPQHF. CDR3 coding DNA: TGTGCCAGCAGTGAAGTGGGGAAACCCCAGCATTTT.

The chain combines TRBV14 with TRBJ1-3; TRBD1 matches 8 bases. The CDR3 is made up of 16 amino acids. Germline CDR1 SGHDN, CDR2 FVKESK. Trimming cost V 6 bases and J 8 bases; bases outside gene matches: 15. The CDR3 DNA reads TGTGCCAGCAGTTCTCAACCGGCGGACAGGGCTGACACCATATATTTT. Protein: CASSSQPADRADTIYF. Supplemented by reference TRBV14 and TRBJ1-3, the full variable domain reads EAGVTQFPSHSVIEKGQTVTLRCDPISGHDNLYWYRRVMGKEIKFLLHFVKESKQDESGMPNNRFLAERTGGTYSTLKVQPAELEDSGVYFCASSSQPADRADTIYFGEGSWLTVV.

The genes are TRBV20-1 and TRBJ2-5; maybe TRBD1 (8 bases). Per the germline V gene, CDR1 is DFQATT and CDR2 is SNEGSKA (reference sequence). With 1 base removed from V and 13 bases from J, the gap between germline ends came to 13 bases. The CDR3 totals 11 residues. The CDR3 protein is CSARGSGTGYF. CDR3 in DNA: TGCAGTGCTAGAGGGAGCGGGACAGGGTACTTC.

J is TRBJ2-5 and V is TRBV29-1; D perhaps matches TRBD2 (6 bases). V shed 4 bases and J shed 0 bases, with 21 bases lying between them. The CDR3 is 17 amino acids. CDR1 SQVTM and CDR2 ANQGSEA come from the germline V gene. The chain's CDR3 is CSVVSSANWRYQETQYF. The CDR3 nucleotides read TGCAGCGTTGTTTCTAGCGCCAATTGGCGGTACCAAGAGACCCAGTACTTC. Full variable domain (rest looked up from reference TRBV29-1 and TRBJ2-5): SAVISQKPSRDICQRGTSLTIQCQVDSQVTMMFWYRQQPGQSLTLIATANQGSEATYESGFVIDKFPISRPNLTFSTLTVSNMSPEDSSIYLCSVVSSANWRYQETQYFGPGTRLLVL.

The V and J genes are TRBV7-9 and TRBJ1-1, with D possibly TRBD1 on 6 matching bases. The CDR3 runs 14 residues. CDR1 SEHNR and CDR2 FQNEAQ come from the germline V gene (reference sequence). V was trimmed by 0 bases and J by 11 bases, leaving 16 bases between them. The CDR3 loop reads CASSLARGAAGAFF. In DNA, the CDR3 is TGTGCCAGCAGCTTAGCTAGGGGGGCCGCCGGGGCTTTCTTT.

The chain couples TRBV11-2 to TRBJ1-1; the D is unclear. This CDR3 contains 17 residues. Trimming pared 1 base from V and 4 bases from J, leaving 19 bases between. Germline lookup yields CDR1 SGHAT and CDR2 FQNNGV. The CDR3 sequence is CASSLVGHVGGGTEAFF. CDR3 in DNA: TGTGCCAGCAGCTTAGTTGGTCACGTCGGCGGCGGCACTGAAGCTTTCTTT.

The rearrangement uses TRBV5-4 and TRBJ2-7; 11 positions agree with TRBD1. V trimming: 2 bases; J trimming: 3 bases; junction bases outside the gene matches: 4. This CDR3 is built from 15 residues. CDR1 SGHNT and CDR2 YYREEE come from the germline V gene (reference sequence). The DNA of the CDR3 is TGTGCCAGCAGCTTTTCCGGGACAGGGGGCTACGAGCAGTACTTC. Translated: CASSFSGTGGYEQYF.

The J gene is TRBJ1-1, the V gene TRBV7-9; D is unresolved. The CDR3 covers 16 residues. The ends were cut back, 2 bases at V and 4 bases at J, with 17 bases in the middle. Germline lookup yields CDR1 SEHNR and CDR2 FQNEAQ (reference sequence). Written as DNA, the CDR3 is TGTGCCAGCAGCTTAAGTCTGGGGTCGGTTGGCACTGAAGCTTTCTTT. It is translated as CASSLSLGSVGTEAFF.

About this clone itself: Because the CDR3's place on the DNA is in doubt, the DNA is left out and the CDR3 is given as listed by TCRdb. CDR3 sequence: CLCASNGAYEQYF. The rearrangement joins TRBV28 to TRBJ2-7; the D call TRBD2 from the table was never checked on the DNA. The CDR3 length is 13 residues, termini included. The V gene's germline CDR1 is MDHEN and CDR2 SYDVKM.

This chain joins TRBV5-5 and TRBJ2-7; D unresolved. This CDR3 has 15 residues. The V end was cut by 0 bases, the J end by 0 bases, with 10 bases between. Germline CDR1 is SGHKS and CDR2 is YYEKEE (reference sequence). CDR3 nucleotide sequence: TGTGCCAGCAGCTTGGAAGGCCAGTTCTCCTACGAGCAGTACTTC. The encoded protein is CASSLEGQFSYEQYF. Full variable domain (remainder filled in from reference TRBV5-5 and TRBJ2-7): DAGVTQSPTHLIKTRGQQVTLRCSPISGHKSVSWYQQVLGQGPQFIFQYYEKEERGRGNFPDRFSARQFPNYSSELNVNALLLGDSALYLCASSLEGQFSYEQYFGPGTRLTVT.

CDR3: CASSQASARYYNEQFF. The CDR3 DNA reads as TGCGCCAGCAGCCAAGCCAGCGCCCGCTACTACAATGAGCAGTTCTTC. This chain joins TRBV4-1 and TRBJ2-1; D not certain. The V gene lost 1 base and the J gene lost 3 bases, with 13 bases spanning the gap. Germline CDR1 is MGHRA and CDR2 is YSYEKL. The CDR3 loop spans 16 amino acids.

The chain recombines TRBV4-2 with TRBJ2-7; the D is unclear. V was shortened by 4 bases and J by 2 bases, with 9 bases between the two germline ends. The CDR3 length is 13 residues. Germline-derived CDR1 and CDR2 are LGHNA and YNFKEQ. CDR3 amino acids: CASSREATYEQYF. CDR3 nucleotide sequence: TGTGCCAGCAGCCGAGAAGCGACCTACGAGCAGTACTTC.

The rearrangement joins TRBV9 to TRBJ2-5, with D maybe TRBD2 (5 bases). The CDR3 is 15 amino acids. Germline CDR1 and CDR2: SGDLS and YYNGEE. Deletions cut 3 bases from V and 5 bases from J, with 17 bases between. Here the CDR3 DNA reads TGTGCCAGCAGCGGAGGACTGGCCCGGCACGAGACCCAGTACTTC. It translates to CASSGGLARHETQYF.

The J gene is TRBJ1-1, the V gene TRBV7-2; 9 nucleotides align to TRBD1. Per the germline V gene, CDR1 is SGHTA and CDR2 is FQGNSA. V was pared by 5 bases and J by 7 bases, with 8 bases of the junction left unmatched. This CDR3 region has 14 residues. CDR3 sequence (DNA): TGTGCCAGCAGCACGAAGGACAGGGGAATTGAAGCTTTCTTT. Amino acid sequence: CASSTKDRGIEAFF. Complete variable domain (other parts from reference TRBV7-2 and TRBJ1-1): GAGVSQSPSNKVTEKGKDVELRCDPISGHTALYWYRQSLGQGLEFLIYFQGNSAPDKSGLPSDRFSAERTGGSVSTLTIQRTQQEDSAVYLCASSTKDRGIEAFFGQGTRLTVV.

This chain joins TRBV28 and TRBJ1-1, with D maybe TRBD1 (6 bases). Trimming left V 7 bases short and J 6 bases short, with 12 bases between. Germline CDR1 MDHEN, CDR2 SYDVKM. This CDR3 comprises 12 residues. CDR3 residues: CASTKQGPEAFF. CDR3 DNA: TGTGCCAGCACCAAACAGGGCCCTGAAGCTTTCTTT.

The chain uses TRBV5-1 and TRBJ2-7; TRBD2 might be the D (6 bases). V was cut by 2 bases and J by 0 bases, with 9 bases left in between. Germline-derived CDR1 and CDR2 are SGHRS and YFSETQ. This CDR3 spans 14 amino acids. For the CDR3, the DNA is TGCGCCAGCAGCTTCGGGGGAGGCTCCTACGAGCAGTACTTC. Translation gives CASSFGGGSYEQYF. Complete variable domain (other parts from reference TRBV5-1 and TRBJ2-7): KAGVTQTPRYLIKTRGQQVTLSCSPISGHRSVSWYQQTPGQGLQFLFEYFSETQRNKGNFPGRFSGRQFSNSRSEMNVSTLELGDSALYLCASSFGGGSYEQYFGPGTRLTVT.

The chain is built from TRBV4-2 and TRBJ2-1; D is possibly TRBD1 (6 bases). This CDR3 has 16 residues. V lost 0 bases and J 0 bases, leaving 9 bases between the germline ends. Germline V lookup: CDR1 LGHNA, CDR2 YNFKEQ. CDR3 protein: CASSQDPRGSYNEQFF. The CDR3 bases are TGTGCCAGCAGCCAAGACCCCAGGGGCTCCTACAATGAGCAGTTCTTC.

V and J are TRBV15 and TRBJ1-3; the D is unclear. Germline values: CDR1 LNHNV, CDR2 YYDKDF (reference sequence). The V gene lost 0 bases and the J gene lost 0 bases, with 9 bases spanning the gap. This CDR3 is 16 amino acids long. The CDR3 DNA follows: TGTGCCACCAGCAGAGATTTGGATCCCTCTGGAAACACCATATATTTT. It is translated as CATSRDLDPSGNTIYF. The full variable domain, completed using reference TRBV15 and TRBJ1-3, is DAMVIQNPRYQVTQFGKPVTLSCSQTLNHNVMYWYQQKSSQAPKLLFHYYDKDFNNEADTPDNFQSRRPNTSFCFLDIRSPGLGDTAMYLCATSRDLDPSGNTIYFGEGSWLTVV.

The chain couples TRBV7-2 to TRBJ1-5; D possibly corresponds to TRBD1 (6 bases). The germline CDR1 and CDR2 sequences are SGHTA and FQGNSA. The CDR3 runs 13 residues. Trimming cost V 5 bases and J 6 bases, with 11 bases left between them. CDR3 bases: TGTGCCAGCAGCCAATGGACAGCTCAGCCCCAGCATTTT. Its translation: CASSQWTAQPQHF.

This clone was observed a handful of times. The sample has other DNA sequences that encode this CDR3 too. The chain uses TRBV11-2 and TRBJ2-7, with 9 positions matching TRBD2. The CDR3 length is 15 residues. With 1 base clipped from V and 5 bases from J, the junction kept 6 bases outside the gene matches. Germline CDR1 SGHAT, CDR2 FQNNGV. CDR3 protein: CASSLVSGRVHEQYF. In DNA, the CDR3 is TGTGCCAGCAGCTTAGTTAGCGGGAGAGTCCACGAGCAGTACTTC.

This clone was recorded a few times. This same CDR3 is encoded by further DNA sequences in the sample. The chain has TRBV11-2 and TRBJ1-5, with 8 bases that match TRBD1. The CDR3 is made up of 14 amino acids. With 5 bases clipped from V and 4 bases from J, the junction kept 4 bases outside the gene matches. In germline, CDR1 is SGHAT, CDR2 FQNNGV. The CDR3 DNA reads as TGTGCCAGCAGCCCCACAGGGGGGAATCAGCCCCAGCATTTT. It encodes CASSPTGGNQPQHF.

This clone came up a few times. V is TRBV28 and J is TRBJ2-7, with 9 bases lining up with TRBD1. From germline, CDR1 is MDHEN and CDR2 SYDVKM. Trimming cost V 5 bases and J 3 bases; bases outside gene matches: 2. There are 13 residues in the CDR3. CDR3 residues: CASSRGQGYEQYF. CDR3 nucleotides: TGTGCCAGCAGTCGGGGACAGGGCTACGAGCAGTACTTC. Full variable domain (outside the CDR3, taken from reference TRBV28 and TRBJ2-7): DVKVTQSSRYLVKRTGEKVFLECVQDMDHENMFWYRQDPGLGLRLIYFSYDVKMKEKGDIPEGYSVSREKKERFSLILESASTNQTSMYLCASSRGQGYEQYFGPGTRLTVT.

V and J are TRBV6-4 and TRBJ2-1, with D possibly being TRBD1 (5 bases). Trimming took off 6 bases at V and 5 bases at J, with 11 bases between the two ends. Germline V gives CDR1 MRHNA, CDR2 SNTAGT. This CDR3 spans 13 amino acids. CDR3 region: CASSPDSNNEQFF. DNA of the CDR3: TGTGCCAGCAGCCCAGACAGCAACAATGAGCAGTTCTTC.

Concerning this clone itself: Germline and junction disagree at one end, which may indicate a read error. CDR3 coding DNA: TGTGCCAGCAGGACGGGACAGGGAGATACGCAGTATTTT. Amino acids: CASRTGQGDTQYF. This rearrangement joins TRBV5-1 to TRBJ2-3; TRBD1 matches at 9 bases. There are 13 residues in the CDR3. Germline CDR1 reads SGHRS; CDR2 reads YFSETQ.

In DNA, the CDR3 is TGTGCCAGCAGTGGGGACAGGGGGCATGGAAACACTGAAGCTTTCTTT. This sequence encodes CASSGDRGHGNTEAFF. This rearrangement joins TRBV2 to TRBJ1-1; 12 nucleotides agree with TRBD1. J lost 2 bases, V lost 4 bases, and 5 bases had no gene match. Germline CDR1 SNHLY, CDR2 FYNNEI. The CDR3 totals 16 residues.

This chain joins TRBV28 and TRBJ1-5; possibly TRBD1 for D (5 bases). The CDR3 covers 15 residues. Deletions cut 2 bases from V and 5 bases from J, with 13 bases between. Germline V gene sequence: CDR1 MDHEN, CDR2 SYDVKM. The CDR3 is CASSLKGADHQPQHF. The CDR3, as DNA: TGTGCCAGCAGTTTAAAAGGGGCAGACCATCAGCCCCAGCATTTT.

The V and J genes are TRBV9 and TRBJ2-5; 10 bases align to TRBD1. V was pared by 1 base and J by 5 bases, with 8 bases of the junction left unmatched. The CDR3 totals 16 residues. Per germline, CDR1 SGDLS and CDR2 YYNGEE. CDR3 loop: CASSVLGQGGWETQYF. The CDR3 DNA reads TGTGCCAGCAGCGTACTCGGACAGGGGGGTTGGGAGACCCAGTACTTC.

The V gene is TRBV7-9, the J gene TRBJ2-1, with D maybe TRBD2 (6 bases). The V end lost 5 bases, the J end lost 2 bases, and 16 bases lay between the germline ends. The CDR3 is 16 amino acids. Germline-derived CDR1 and CDR2 are SEHNR and FQNEAQ (reference sequence). This CDR3 reads CASSPTDGGPYNEQFF. The CDR3 DNA sequence: TGTGCCAGCAGCCCCACGGACGGGGGACCCTACAATGAGCAGTTCTTC. Together with reference TRBV7-9 and TRBJ2-1, the CDR3 gives the full variable domain: DTGVSQNPRHKITKRGQNVTFRCDPISEHNRLYWYRQTLGQGPEFLTYFQNEAQLEKSRLLSDRFSAERPKGSFSTLEIQRTEQGDSAMYLCASSPTDGGPYNEQFFGPGTRLTVL.